A selection of T cell receptor beta chains follows, all from one sample in a study of Ad26.COV2.S vaccination and SARS-CoV-2 variants. Here immunoSEQ multiplex PCR was the method, and the copy in TCRdb shows in-frame clones only, minus some. This table holds tens of thousands of clones, 65% to 90% found once. Sample: peripheral blood, taken after recovery from COVID-19. The receptors stem from a human donor who had recovered from COVID-19. Both conserved end residues are trimmed from each CDR3. The order of the fields is V gene, CDR3 protein.

TRBV5-4,ASSSQPRSEAF
TRBV5-1,ASSLQGTLNTEAF
TRBV24-1,ATSDQDRPIY
TRBV29-1,SVAQGNSNQPQH
TRBV6-6,ASTLPRFPYEQY
TRBV5-6,ASSLRREVIPRYT
TRBV19,ASSMRPGLGQGYSNQPQH
TRBV19,ASSIPQNTEAF
TRBV24-1,ATSDPGQGDNEQY
TRBV29-1,SVDPGQRYQETQY
TRBV4-2,ASSQKGGQVNSPLH
TRBV2,ASSPGQGYNEQF
TRBV18,ASSPGGDGTEAF
TRBV15,ATSRESRGYT
TRBV5-1,ATGRESYNEQF
TRBV11-2,ASSLGRFSGNTIY
TRBV2,ASQDTGQVEPLH
TRBV10-1,ASRGVSPGDVTTKRAEAF
TRBV27,ASSPGTGLPQH
TRBV4-2,ASSRRRRSKDTDTQY
TRBV25-1,ASREGRAYNEQF
TRBV7-9,ASIGLQRDTIY
TRBV24-1,ATSDLDDGYT
TRBV6-4,ASSDDRGDTQY
TRBV29-1,SVGGGRGQRNTEAF
TRBV14,ASSPPGLAGVEQF
TRBV12-3/TRBV12-4,ASSQTGRETQY
TRBV13,ASSFLTYNEQF
TRBV5-1,ASSLDTTFNYGYT
TRBV10-2,ASGENYGYT
TRBV2,ASSSTGTGGEKLF
TRBV30,AWSVKANYGYT
TRBV15,ATSPTASLQPPYYGYT
TRBV18,ASSPPRGQGGTGELF
TRBV24-1,ATSEGPTHTQY
TRBV6-5,ASSYVHPFADYGYT